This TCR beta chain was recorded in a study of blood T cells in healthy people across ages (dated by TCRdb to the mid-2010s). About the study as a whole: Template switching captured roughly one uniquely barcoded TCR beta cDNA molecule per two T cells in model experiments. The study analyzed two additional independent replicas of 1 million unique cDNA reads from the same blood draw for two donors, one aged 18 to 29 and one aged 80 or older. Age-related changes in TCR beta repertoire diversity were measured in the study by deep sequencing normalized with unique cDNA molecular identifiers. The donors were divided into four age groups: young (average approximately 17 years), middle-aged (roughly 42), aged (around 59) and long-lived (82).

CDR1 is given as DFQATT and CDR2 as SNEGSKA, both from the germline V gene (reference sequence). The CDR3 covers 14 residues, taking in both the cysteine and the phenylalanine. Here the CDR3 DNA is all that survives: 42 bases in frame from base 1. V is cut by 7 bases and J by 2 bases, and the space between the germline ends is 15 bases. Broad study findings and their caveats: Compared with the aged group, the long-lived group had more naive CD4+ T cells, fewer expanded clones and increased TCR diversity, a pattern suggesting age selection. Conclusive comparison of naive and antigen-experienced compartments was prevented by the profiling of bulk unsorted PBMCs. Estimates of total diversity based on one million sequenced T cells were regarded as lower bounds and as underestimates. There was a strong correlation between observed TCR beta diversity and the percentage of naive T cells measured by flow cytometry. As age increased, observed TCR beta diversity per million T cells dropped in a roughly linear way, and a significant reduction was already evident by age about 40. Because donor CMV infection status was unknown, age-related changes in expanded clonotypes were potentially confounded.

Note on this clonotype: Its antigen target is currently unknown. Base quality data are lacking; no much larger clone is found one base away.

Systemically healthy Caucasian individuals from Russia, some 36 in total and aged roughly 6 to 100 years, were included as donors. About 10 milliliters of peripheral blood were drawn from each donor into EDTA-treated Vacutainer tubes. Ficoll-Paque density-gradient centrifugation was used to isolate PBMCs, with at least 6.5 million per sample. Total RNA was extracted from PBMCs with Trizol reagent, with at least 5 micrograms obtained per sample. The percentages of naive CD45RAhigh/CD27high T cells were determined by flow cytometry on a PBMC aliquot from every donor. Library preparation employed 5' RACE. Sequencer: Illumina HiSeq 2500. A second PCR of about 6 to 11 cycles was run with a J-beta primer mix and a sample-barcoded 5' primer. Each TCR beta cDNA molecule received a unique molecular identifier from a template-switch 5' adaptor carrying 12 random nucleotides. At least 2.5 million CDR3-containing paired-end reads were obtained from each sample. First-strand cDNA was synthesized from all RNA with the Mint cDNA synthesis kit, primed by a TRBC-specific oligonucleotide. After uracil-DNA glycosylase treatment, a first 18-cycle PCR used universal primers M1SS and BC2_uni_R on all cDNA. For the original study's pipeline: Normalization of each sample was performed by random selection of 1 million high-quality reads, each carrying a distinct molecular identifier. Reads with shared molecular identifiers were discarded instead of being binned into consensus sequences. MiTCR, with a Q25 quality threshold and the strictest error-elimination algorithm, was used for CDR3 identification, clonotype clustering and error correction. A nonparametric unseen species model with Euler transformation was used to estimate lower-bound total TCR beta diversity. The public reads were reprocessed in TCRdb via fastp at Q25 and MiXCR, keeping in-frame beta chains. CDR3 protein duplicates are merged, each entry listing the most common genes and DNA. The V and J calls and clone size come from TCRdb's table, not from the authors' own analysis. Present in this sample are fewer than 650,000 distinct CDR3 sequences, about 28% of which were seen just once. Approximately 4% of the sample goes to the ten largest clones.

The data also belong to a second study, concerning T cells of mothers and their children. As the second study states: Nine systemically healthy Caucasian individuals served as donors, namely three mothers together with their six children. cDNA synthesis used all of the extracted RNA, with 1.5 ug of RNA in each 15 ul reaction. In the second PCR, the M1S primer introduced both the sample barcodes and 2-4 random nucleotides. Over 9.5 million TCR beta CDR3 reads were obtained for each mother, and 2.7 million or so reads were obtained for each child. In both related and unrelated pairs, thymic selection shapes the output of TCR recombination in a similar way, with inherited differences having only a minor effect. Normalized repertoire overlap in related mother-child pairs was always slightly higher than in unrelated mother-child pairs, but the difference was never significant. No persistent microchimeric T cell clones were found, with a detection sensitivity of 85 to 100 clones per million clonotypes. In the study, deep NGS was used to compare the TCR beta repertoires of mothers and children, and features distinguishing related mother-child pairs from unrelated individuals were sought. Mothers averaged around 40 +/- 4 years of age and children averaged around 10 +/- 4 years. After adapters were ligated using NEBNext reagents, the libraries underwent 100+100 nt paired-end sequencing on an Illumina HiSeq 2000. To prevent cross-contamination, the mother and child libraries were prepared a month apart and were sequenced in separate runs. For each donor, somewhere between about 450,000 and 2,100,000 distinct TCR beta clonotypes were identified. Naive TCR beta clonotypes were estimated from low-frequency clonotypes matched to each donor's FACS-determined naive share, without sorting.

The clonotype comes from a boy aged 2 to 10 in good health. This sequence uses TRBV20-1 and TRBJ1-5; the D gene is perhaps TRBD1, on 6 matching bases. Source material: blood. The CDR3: CSGKEGGGNQPQHF. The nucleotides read TGCAGTGGAAAAGAGGGGGGGGGCAATCAGCCCCAGCATTTT.